This T cell receptor (beta chain) was sequenced for a study of STAT5B mutations in CD4+ large granular lymphocyte leukemia. CDR3 length: 13 residues. V shed 5 bases and J shed 3 bases, with 11 bases lying between them. Germline V gives CDR1 SEHNR, CDR2 FQNEAQ (reference sequence). Of note for this clone: Its antigen is not known.

Some clones are missing from TCRdb's copy, which holds only in-frame ones; the method was immunoSEQ multiplex PCR. The repertoire includes some 38,000 clones, roughly 85% of them detected once, and less than 1.5% sits in the top ten. Points from the study as a whole: Top patient clones used TRBV06 genes more often: 8/27 versus 2/35 in controls. About a quarter of private leukemic clonotypes occurred rarely in other patients' non-leukemic repertoires.

Sequences were obtained from CD4+ T cells from blood buffy coats. The chain carries TRBV7-9 and TRBJ2-7; unclear D gene. The TCR sequence derives from a human donor in good health. Here the CDR3 reads CASSLQHLYEQYF. Here the CDR3 DNA reads TGTGCCAGCAGCCTGCAACACCTCTACGAGCAGTACTTC.